This T cell receptor (beta chain) emerged from a study of T cell responses to AZD1222 COVID-19 vaccine. General study points: Mostly white British, mostly female donors; authors suggested clonal diversity may be underestimated. Nearly half of spike-specific TCRs reportedly go after variant regions that carry no mutations. The repertoires were collected only after the peak T cell response.

Using immunoSEQ multiplex PCR, the repertoire was profiled, and TCRdb retains in-frame clones only, with some absent. The sample yields 150,000 or so clones, roughly nine tenths seen once. On this clone itself: Its antigen remains unidentified.

Germline lookup yields CDR1 GTSNPN and CDR2 SVGIG (reference sequence). V was trimmed by 0 bases and J by 1 base, leaving 15 bases between them. This CDR3 has 16 residues. The origin of this receptor is an adult who received the AZD1222 COVID-19 vaccine. V gene TRBV30 combines with J gene TRBJ1-1, with D maybe TRBD1 (5 bases). Sequencing was performed on peripheral blood, taken 28 days after the second AZD1222 dose. CDR3 in DNA: TGTGCCTGGAGTGTACCCCGAAGAGGGGCGAACACTGAAGCTTTCTTT. Protein sequence: CAWSVPRRGANTEAFF.